The 10 T cell receptor beta chains given below trace back to one sample, sequenced in a study of T cell repertoires in cytomegalovirus infection. TCRdb ran MiXCR on the reads and lists one entry per CDR3 protein. The data show some 250,000 distinct CDR3 sequences, with approximately 9% seen just once and around 16% held by the top ten. The specimen was PBMCs. Receptors were obtained from a human donor in good health (CMV status not recorded). Some clones in this sample may be carry-over from other donors' samples.

The chain recombines TRBV7-2 with TRBJ1-1; tentatively, D is TRBD1 (5 bases). Germline lookup yields CDR1 SGHTA and CDR2 FQGNSA. The CDR3 runs 15 residues. V dropped 0 bases and J dropped 1 base, with 9 bases sitting between them. The CDR3 DNA reads TGTGCCAGCAGCTTAGCGGCCCAGGGGAACACTGAAGCTTTCTTT. It encodes CASSLAAQGNTEAFF. The variable domain in full, completed from reference TRBV7-2 and TRBJ1-1, reads GAGVSQSPSNKVTEKGKDVELRCDPISGHTALYWYRQSLGQGLEFLIYFQGNSAPDKSGLPSDRFSAERTGGSVSTLTIQRTQQEDSAVYLCASSLAAQGNTEAFFGQGTRLTVV.

This clonotype has at least ten counts. The chain uses TRBV7-2 and TRBJ1-1; possible D gene TRBD1, 6 bases. Trimming took 5 bases from V and 1 from J, leaving 17 bases between them. The CDR3 totals 16 residues. Germline CDR1 reads SGHTA; CDR2 reads FQGNSA. The CDR3 region is CASSPRGLPRNTEAFF. As DNA, the CDR3 is TGTGCCAGCAGCCCTCGGGGGCTACCTAGGAACACTGAAGCTTTCTTT.

The chain has TRBV2 and TRBJ2-3; 7 nucleotides line up with TRBD1. V lost 6 bases, J lost 1 base, and 10 bases stayed unmatched. This CDR3 is 16 amino acids long. The germline gives CDR1 SNHLY, CDR2 FYNNEI. CDR3 nucleotides: TGTGCCAGCAGCGCTACCGACAGGGTCGGCACAGATACGCAGTATTTT. Protein sequence: CASSATDRVGTDTQYF.

In its sample, this clonotype was seen many times. This rearrangement joins TRBV14 to TRBJ2-4; no clear D gene. Trimming took 2 bases from V and 8 from J, leaving 7 bases between them. The CDR3 covers 12 residues. In germline, CDR1 is SGHDN, CDR2 FVKESK. The CDR3 spells CASSQRGDIQYF. CDR3 DNA: TGTGCCAGCAGCCAACGTGGTGACATTCAGTACTTC.

This clonotype was counted at least ten times. The chain couples TRBV7-2 to TRBJ2-1; D unclear. CDR1 and CDR2 (germline): SGHTA, FQGNSA. Trimming stripped 1 base from V and 9 bases from J, with 13 bases between. The CDR3 runs 14 residues. CDR3 sequence reads: CASSLESALTEQFF. CDR3 DNA sequence: TGTGCCAGCAGCTTAGAGTCGGCCCTCACTGAGCAGTTCTTC.

In its sample, this clonotype was seen many times. The gene calls are TRBV19 and TRBJ1-2, with TRBD1 as a possible D gene (5 bases). Per germline, CDR1 LNHDA and CDR2 SQIVND (reference sequence). This CDR3 is 15 amino acids long. V was trimmed by 6 bases and J by 5 bases, leaving 19 bases between them. Here the CDR3 reads CASSLDRERPYGYTF. CDR3 in DNA: TGTGCCAGTAGCCTTGACAGAGAACGACCTTATGGCTACACCTTC.

A few counts support this clonotype. This chain uses TRBV4-3 with TRBJ2-2, with 8 bases fitting TRBD2. The CDR3 runs to 16 residues. V lost 1 base to trimming and J lost 2 bases; unmatched junction nucleotides: 3. Per germline, CDR1 LGHNA and CDR2 YSLEER. The chain's CDR3 is CASSQVLAGNTGELFF. CDR3 DNA: TGCGCCAGCAGCCAAGTGCTAGCGGGTAACACCGGGGAGCTGTTTTTT.

This clonotype was counted many times. DNA for the CDR3: TGTGCCAGCAGCTTTTCTCGTCAGGGAGGCGATGGCTACACCTTC. Protein sequence: CASSFSRQGGDGYTF. The V call is TRBV7-2, the J call TRBJ1-2; D perhaps matches TRBD1 (5 bases). The CDR3 has 15 residues. CDR1 and CDR2 (germline): SGHTA, FQGNSA. Trimming cost V 3 bases and J 6 bases, with 17 bases left between them.

This clonotype was counted many times. V gene TRBV12-3 or TRBV12-4 combines with J gene TRBJ2-7; 16 positions agree with TRBD2. The CDR3 runs to 17 residues. V lost 3 bases and J lost 7; bases outside the gene matches: 9. CDR3 region: CASSFKGLAGGPKEQYF. The CDR3, as DNA: TGTGCCAGCAGTTTTAAGGGACTAGCGGGGGGGCCGAAGGAGCAGTACTTC.

This clonotype was observed a handful of times. The chain combines TRBV27 with TRBJ2-5; D possibly uses TRBD1 or TRBD2 (5 bases each). The CDR3 is 15 residues long. The germline gives CDR1 MNHEY, CDR2 SMNVEV (reference sequence). Trimming left V 5 bases short and J 4 bases short, with 17 bases between. The CDR3 sequence: CASSVRRGGGETQYF. For the CDR3, the DNA is TGTGCCAGCAGTGTCCGCCGGGGCGGCGGAGAGACCCAGTACTTC.